Below, one TCR beta chain is given with its context. At one end, the junction sequence differs from germline, possibly due to a read error. TCRdb analysed the 5' RACE reads with MiXCR anew, one entry per CDR3 protein. The profile covers 50,000 to 80,000 distinct CDR3 sequences, with under 25% appearing a single time and about 3% taken by the ten largest. This CDR3 region has 13 residues. The germline V gene encodes CDR1 SGHTA and CDR2 FQGNSA. Specimen: memory CD4+ T cells sorted from a lymph node. Subset specified: memory CD4+ T cells, CD4+CD45RO+CD25-. This clonotype was obtained from a female donor with breast cancer. This chain connects TRBV7-2 to TRBJ1-5; possible D gene TRBD1, 5 bases. CDR3 nucleotide sequence: TGTGCCAGCAGCTCCTCAGACAGTCAGCCCAAGCATTTT. Translating it yields CASSSSDSQPKHF.